A few counts support the clone carrying this TCR beta chain. What it binds is not known. This record belongs to a study of T-cell reconstitution after alpha-beta-depleted transplantation in children. Germline CDR1 is DFQATT and CDR2 is SNEGSKA (reference sequence). The CDR3 spans 14 residues. The trim removed 6 bases at V and 9 bases at J, leaving 11 bases unmatched. Study-wide results and limits: Once a year had passed after transplant, T-cell counts and diversity came mostly from newly produced T cells. Recipient T cells and thymic progenitors that survived gave rise to the high TCRbeta diversity observed at day 60 in some patients. Reportedly, roughly two months post-transplant, alpha-beta T cells arose from several hundred expanded graft clones.

Unique molecular identifiers were incorporated when the TCRbeta library was constructed. MiXCR, applied by TCRdb to the PCR reads, yields one record per CDR3 protein. The sample shows roughly 570,000 distinct CDR3 sequences, approximately 30% of them seen only once. Sequenced here: PBMCs, sampled before TCRalphabeta/CD19-depleted stem cell transplant. This chain uses TRBV20-1 with TRBJ2-4; 10 nucleotides line up with TRBD1. The TCR originated in a boy in the first two years of life with Wiskott-Aldrich syndrome, due to receive a stem cell transplant. CDR3 region: CSASSGTGATIQYF. The CDR3 region has the DNA TGCAGTGCGAGTTCCGGGACAGGGGCCACCATTCAGTACTTC.